The entry below describes one T cell receptor beta chain. Its antigen is unknown. This entry comes from a study of T cell responses to AZD1222 COVID-19 vaccine. Findings and caveats of the study: With two AZD1222 doses given, Spike-specific TCR breadth and depth both rose.

The V and J ends lost 4 bases and 6 bases respectively, with 10 bases between them. The CDR3 totals 13 residues. Germline-derived CDR1 and CDR2 are MNHEY and SMNVEV (reference sequence). Repertoires were generated with immunoSEQ multiplex PCR, while TCRdb's copy carries only in-frame clones and drops some. The data contain over 65,000 clones, 92% of them singletons. This chain uses TRBV27 with TRBJ1-5; no firm D call. This material consisted of peripheral blood, taken on day 0 of MenACWY control vaccination. The receptor comes from an adult in good health. Here the CDR3 reads CASSWEEGQPQHF. The CDR3 bases are TGTGCCAGCAGTTGGGAGGAGGGTCAGCCCCAGCATTTT.